A selection of T cell receptor beta chains follows, all from one sample in a study of liver allograft versus peripheral blood T cells. One entry per CDR3 protein results from TCRdb running MiXCR on the reads. The data contain 3,000 or so distinct CDR3 sequences, more than 12% of them singletons. These receptors were obtained from a human patient who had a liver transplant. Some of the T cells may derive from the graft donor. Each CDR3 is given with its conserved first and last residue. Fields, in order: V gene, D gene, CDR3 protein. D genes are given only for firm matches.

v_gene: TRBV7-9; d_gene: TRBD1; CDR3aa: CASSLWGQGVSPLHF
v_gene: TRBV27; d_gene: NA; CDR3aa: CASSLSSGTGSYEQYF
v_gene: TRBV13; d_gene: TRBD1; CDR3aa: CASSSSGQGATEAFF
v_gene: TRBV9; d_gene: NA; CDR3aa: CASSPKGARYTGELFF
v_gene: TRBV29-1; d_gene: NA; CDR3aa: CSVGGNHMNTEAFF
v_gene: TRBV20-1; d_gene: NA; CDR3aa: CSARPAGEIKPQHF
v_gene: TRBV20-1; d_gene: NA; CDR3aa: CSARDKRGRGKISYGYTF
v_gene: TRBV10-3; d_gene: TRBD1; CDR3aa: CAINPGQGSYEQYF
v_gene: TRBV7-2; d_gene: NA; CDR3aa: CASSLGNRSPLHF
v_gene: TRBV6-5; d_gene: NA; CDR3aa: CASSYSLLTAEAFF
v_gene: TRBV6-5; d_gene: NA; CDR3aa: CASSFASQVLYGYTF
v_gene: TRBV27; d_gene: NA; CDR3aa: CASSPLIRFYGYTF
v_gene: TRBV13; d_gene: NA; CDR3aa: CASSPGITKAFF
v_gene: TRBV6-5; d_gene: NA; CDR3aa: CASSSGLDPQHF
v_gene: TRBV7-9; d_gene: NA; CDR3aa: CASSSSSYNEQFF
v_gene: TRBV6-5; d_gene: NA; CDR3aa: CATQLGLNYGYTF
v_gene: TRBV12-3/TRBV12-4; d_gene: NA; CDR3aa: CASSSRRTEAFF
v_gene: TRBV7-9; d_gene: TRBD1; CDR3aa: CASSLDWTGGQLGYTF
v_gene: TRBV6-1; d_gene: TRBD2; CDR3aa: CATKEILGPSGEQYF
v_gene: TRBV27; d_gene: TRBD2; CDR3aa: CASSWTSGGYEQYF
v_gene: TRBV7-9; d_gene: NA; CDR3aa: CASSLAGTNQPQHF
v_gene: TRBV5-6; d_gene: NA; CDR3aa: CASSLARDLNYGYTF
v_gene: TRBV18; d_gene: TRBD2; CDR3aa: CASSPASGTYEQYF
v_gene: TRBV7-9; d_gene: NA; CDR3aa: CASSSPIYADSYEQYF
v_gene: TRBV20-1; d_gene: NA; CDR3aa: CSAEPGRLNYGYTF
v_gene: TRBV6-5; d_gene: TRBD2; CDR3aa: CASSWTSWGSTDTQYF
v_gene: TRBV19; d_gene: NA; CDR3aa: CASSIGGSSLHF
v_gene: TRBV12-3/TRBV12-4; d_gene: TRBD1; CDR3aa: CASSYQGASYEQYF
v_gene: TRBV18; d_gene: NA; CDR3aa: CASSPPTVTDTQYF
v_gene: TRBV19; d_gene: NA; CDR3aa: CASSIDREGKRVAFF
v_gene: TRBV6-5; d_gene: NA; CDR3aa: CASSYSIGFLNTEAFF
v_gene: TRBV9; d_gene: NA; CDR3aa: CASSPSPGYGANVLTF
v_gene: TRBV19; d_gene: NA; CDR3aa: CASRYRENAWGYTF
v_gene: TRBV19; d_gene: NA; CDR3aa: CASSIVGIQPQHF
v_gene: TRBV5-5; d_gene: NA; CDR3aa: CASSRDTLSGNTIYF
v_gene: TRBV3-2; d_gene: NA; CDR3aa: CASSRQVSGNTIYF
v_gene: TRBV20-1; d_gene: TRBD2; CDR3aa: CSARETSGLYEQYF
v_gene: TRBV28; d_gene: TRBD1; CDR3aa: CASSSRTGLYGYTF
v_gene: TRBV27; d_gene: NA; CDR3aa: CASKPTRSYEQYF